These T cell receptor beta chains were read from a single sample in a study of blood T cell repertoires in COVID-19. Repertoires were generated with immunoSEQ multiplex PCR, while TCRdb's copy carries only in-frame clones and drops some. The repertoire has approximately 280,000 clones, 85% to 90% of them found once; the top ten carry 1.5% to 2%. Sequenced material: PBMCs or T cells enriched from blood (not recorded which). Source of these receptors: an older woman who had recovered from COVID-19. Both conserved end residues are part of each CDR3. D genes are given only for firm matches. Some rows have no size entry. The others give once, few or many, or a class for an expanded clone.

J	V	size	D	DNA	CDR3
TRBJ2-1	TRBV10-3	once	TRBD2	TGTGCCATCAGTGGACTAGCGGGAAGTTTCGATGAGCAGTTCTTC	CAISGLAGSFDEQFF
TRBJ1-1	TRBV15	NA	NA	TGTGCCACCAGCAGAGTTACAGGTCGAGCTTTCTTT	CATSRVTGRAFF
TRBJ2-5	TRBV6-5	NA	TRBD1	TGTGCCAGCAGTTTAAGTAACAGGGGACAAGAAGAGACCCAGTACTTC	CASSLSNRGQEETQYF
TRBJ2-1	TRBV19	NA	TRBD2	TGTGCCAGTAGTATGGGGAGGTCGGGGGGGGCCTCTCATGAGCAGTTCTTC	CASSMGRSGGASHEQFF
TRBJ1-1	TRBV6-5	NA	NA	TGTGCCAGCAGTATCCGGGGTGGAAACACTGAAGCTTTCTTT	CASSIRGGNTEAFF
TRBJ2-7	TRBV7-8	few	TRBD2	TGTGCCAGCAGCTTACTAGCGGGTTCCTACGAGCAGTACTTC	CASSLLAGSYEQYF
TRBJ2-7	TRBV10-2	NA	TRBD1	TGCGCCAGCAAGGGCGGGACAGGGGTATACGAGCAGTACTTC	CASKGGTGVYEQYF
TRBJ2-3	TRBV7-3	NA	NA	TGTGCCAGCAGCTTAATGGGCGGGGAGGCAGATACGCAGTATTTT	CASSLMGGEADTQYF
TRBJ2-5	TRBV5-1	NA	TRBD2	TGCGCCAGCAGACGGGAGGATTACCAAGAGACCCAGTACTTC	CASRREDYQETQYF
TRBJ1-4	TRBV3-1/TRBV3-2	NA	TRBD1	TGTGCCACCCGACAGGGATTAAATGAAAAACTGTTTTTT	CATRQGLNEKLFF
TRBJ2-7	TRBV16	NA	NA	TGTGCCAGCAGCCGCCCCGGAGGGGCCTCCTACGAGCAGTACTTC	CASSRPGGASYEQYF
TRBJ1-4	TRBV9	NA	TRBD1	TGTGCCAGCAGCGGAGGACAGGGGGGAAATGAAAAACTGTTTTTT	CASSGGQGGNEKLFF
TRBJ2-7	TRBV24-1	NA	NA	TGTGCCACCAGTGACTCCCCCTTTAGCGAGCAGTACTTC	CATSDSPFSEQYF
TRBJ1-2	TRBV29-1	NA	TRBD1	TGCAGCGTCGGGACAGGAGTGACGTATGGCTACACCTTC	CSVGTGVTYGYTF
TRBJ2-5	TRBV10-3	NA	NA	TGTGCCATCAGTGAGGGCCAACCGAGCGGCGAGACCCAGTACTTC	CAISEGQPSGETQYF
TRBJ2-5	TRBV5-8	NA	TRBD1	TGTGCCAGCAGCCGAAGTCCCCGACAGGGGGAGACCCAGTACTTC	CASSRSPRQGETQYF
TRBJ1-4	TRBV11-3	once	NA	TGTGCCAGCAGCCTGGTGGGCAGCCTTAATGAAAAACTGTTTTTT	CASSLVGSLNEKLFF
TRBJ2-5	TRBV19	NA	NA	TGTGCCAGTAGTTCAGGGATGCAAGAGACCCAGTACTTC	CASSSGMQETQYF
TRBJ2-3	TRBV19	NA	TRBD1	TGTGCCAGTAGTGGGAGGGACAGGGGAGGGACAGATACGCAGTATTTT	CASSGRDRGGTDTQYF
TRBJ1-1	TRBV13	NA	NA	TGTGCCAGCAGCCTGAGAGGTTTACCGTCCCCGGACACTGAAGCTTTCTTT	CASSLRGLPSPDTEAFF
TRBJ2-7	TRBV29-1	NA	TRBD1	TGCAGCGTTCCGGGACAGGCAAACTCCTACGAGCAGTACTTC	CSVPGQANSYEQYF
TRBJ2-1	TRBV5-1	NA	TRBD2	TGCGCCAGCAGCCCAAACGAGCGGGAAGGCCAGTTCTTC	CASSPNEREGQFF
TRBJ2-1	TRBV2	NA	NA	TGTGCCAGCAGTGTGGGGCAGGGGATCTGGAATGAGCAGTTCTTC	CASSVGQGIWNEQFF
TRBJ2-7	TRBV20-1	NA	TRBD2	TGCAGTGCTAGTAAGCGGGAGGATCCGGAGCGCTACGAGCAGTACTTC	CSASKREDPERYEQYF
TRBJ1-6	TRBV5-1	NA	TRBD1	TGCGCCAGCAGTTTTATAGGGACAGATAATTCACCCCTCCACTTT	CASSFIGTDNSPLHF
TRBJ1-4	TRBV10-3	NA	NA	TGTGCCATCCGACAGGACCGGGTAGAGGAACTGTTTTTT	CAIRQDRVEELFF
TRBJ2-2	TRBV11-3	NA	NA	TGTGCCAGCAGCCTACTACTTTCCACCGGGGAGCTGTTTTTT	CASSLLLSTGELFF
TRBJ2-1	TRBV29-1	NA	TRBD1	TGCAGCGCGCGTCGGGACAGGGGCGATCATGAGCAGTTCTTC	CSARRDRGDHEQFF
TRBJ1-2	TRBV19	few	NA	TGTGCCAGTAGTAACAGGTACCTCTATGGCTACACCTTC	CASSNRYLYGYTF
TRBJ1-5	TRBV19	NA	TRBD1	TGTGCCAGTAGTATTCAGGACAGGGAAGGGCAGCCCCAGCATTTT	CASSIQDREGQPQHF
TRBJ2-7	TRBV15	NA	TRBD1	TGTGCCACCAGCAGAGAACTAAATAGGAAGGGACAGGCGTTTTACGAGCAGTACTTC	CATSRELNRKGQAFYEQYF
TRBJ1-5	TRBV6-5	NA	NA	TGTGCCAGCCTACGAAGAGAGAGCAATCAGCCCCAGCATTTT	CASLRRESNQPQHF